This TCR beta chain was captured in a study of T cell responses to AZD1222 COVID-19 vaccine. Clones were sequenced by immunoSEQ multiplex PCR, and TCRdb holds only the in-frame ones, with some missing. The sample has around 160,000 clones; 85% to 95% are singletons. The germline CDR1 and CDR2 sequences are SGHAT and FQNNGV. After removal of 3 bases from V and 5 bases from J, the junction contained 4 bases not matched to a gene. This CDR3 has 15 residues. This clonotype was sampled from an adult who received the AZD1222 COVID-19 vaccine. The source was peripheral blood, collected 28 days after the second AZD1222 dose. The genes are TRBV11-2 and TRBJ2-2; 9 bases align to TRBD1. This CDR3 is CASSLDRGSTGELFF. The CDR3 region has the DNA TGTGCCAGCAGCTTGGACAGGGGATCGACCGGGGAGCTGTTTTTT.